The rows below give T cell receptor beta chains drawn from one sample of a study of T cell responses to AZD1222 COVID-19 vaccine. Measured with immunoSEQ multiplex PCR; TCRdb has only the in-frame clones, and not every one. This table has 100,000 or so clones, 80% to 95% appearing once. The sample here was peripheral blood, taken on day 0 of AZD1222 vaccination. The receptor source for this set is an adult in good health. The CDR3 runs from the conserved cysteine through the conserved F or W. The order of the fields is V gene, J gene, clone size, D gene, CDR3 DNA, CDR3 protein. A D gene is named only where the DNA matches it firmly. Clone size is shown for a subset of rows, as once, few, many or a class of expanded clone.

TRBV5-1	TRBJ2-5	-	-	TGCGCCAGCAGCTTGAATAGGTTGGAGACCCAGTACTTC	CASSLNRLETQYF
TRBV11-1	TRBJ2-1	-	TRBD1	TGTGCCAGCAGCTCGGGACAGGGTGGCGGCAACGAGCAGTTCTTC	CASSSGQGGGNEQFF
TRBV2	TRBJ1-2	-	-	TGTGCCAGCAGTGAAGGTGGGGGGCATGGCTACACCTTC	CASSEGGGHGYTF
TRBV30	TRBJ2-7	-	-	TGTGCCTGGAGTGACACCAGGGGGGGAACCTTAAGTGGCTTC	CAWSDTRGGTLSGF
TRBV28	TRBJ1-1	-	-	TGTGCCAGCAGTGGCCCAGGGAGCGGCCCTGAAGCTTTCTTT	CASSGPGSGPEAFF
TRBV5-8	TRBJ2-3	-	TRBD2	TGTGCCAGCAGCCCCGGGACTAGCGGGAGTGGAGGCACAGATACGCAGTATTTT	CASSPGTSGSGGTDTQYF
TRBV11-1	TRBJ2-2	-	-	TGTGCCAGCAGCTTCTCAGGCGCGAACACCGGGGAGCTGTTTTTT	CASSFSGANTGELFF
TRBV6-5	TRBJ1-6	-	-	TGTGCCAGCAGTTCCCCTCGATCACCCCTCCACTTT	CASSSPRSPLHF
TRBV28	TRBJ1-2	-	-	TGTGCCAGCAGTTTCCCCGACTCTAACTATGGCTACACCTTC	CASSFPDSNYGYTF
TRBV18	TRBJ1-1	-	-	TGTGCCAGCTCACGAGGACACTCTGAAGCTTTCTTT	CASSRGHSEAFF
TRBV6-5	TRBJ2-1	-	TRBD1	TGTGCCAGCATGGACGGACAGGGTACAGATGAGCAGTTCTTC	CASMDGQGTDEQFF
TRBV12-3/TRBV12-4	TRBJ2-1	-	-	TGTGCCAGCAGTTTAGAGACTGTCAATGAGCAGTTCTTC	CASSLETVNEQFF
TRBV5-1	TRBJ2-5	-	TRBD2	TGCGCCAGCAGCTTGGAAGGACTAGCGCGCCTGGGGACCCAGTACTTC	CASSLEGLARLGTQYF
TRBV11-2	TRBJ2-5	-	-	TGTGCCAGCACCTTGGGGGAGACCCAGTACTTC	CASTLGETQYF
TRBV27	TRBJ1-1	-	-	TGTGCCAGCAGTCAAAGGGGGTGGGTCCGGGCGAACACTGAAGCTTTCTTT	CASSQRGWVRANTEAFF
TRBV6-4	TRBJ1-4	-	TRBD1	TGTGCCAGCAGCCCCTCCGGGACAGGGGGCCAAGAAAAACTGTTTTTT	CASSPSGTGGQEKLFF
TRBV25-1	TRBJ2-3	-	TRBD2	TGTGCCAGCAGTGAGGGCGGGAGAGGAAAAGATACGCAGTATTTT	CASSEGGRGKDTQYF
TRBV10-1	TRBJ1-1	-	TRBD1	TGCGCCAGCAGTGAGTTTCCTACCGGGACAGGGGTATCTGAAGCTTTCTTT	CASSEFPTGTGVSEAFF
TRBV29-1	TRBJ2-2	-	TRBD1	TGCAGCGCTGGACAGGGCCAAAACACCGGGGAGCTGTTTTTT	CSAGQGQNTGELFF
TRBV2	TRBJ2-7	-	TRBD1	TGTGCCAGCACTACCGGACAGGGGGCGTCCGAGCAGTACTTC	CASTTGQGASEQYF
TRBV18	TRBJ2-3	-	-	TGTGCCAGCTCACCATATACAGGGGGACTAGGTCATACAGATACGCAGTATTTT	CASSPYTGGLGHTDTQYF
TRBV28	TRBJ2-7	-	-	TGTGCCAGCAGCAAGGACAGTTACGAGCAGTACTTC	CASSKDSYEQYF
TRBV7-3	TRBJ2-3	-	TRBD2	TGTGCCAGCAGCCCAGGACTAGCGGGAGATACGCAGTATTTT	CASSPGLAGDTQYF
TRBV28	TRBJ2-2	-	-	TGTGCCAGCAGTCCCCTAGGTATCACAGTAGTGGAAAACACCGGGGAGCTGTTTTTT	CASSPLGITVVENTGELFF
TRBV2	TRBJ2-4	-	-	TGTGCCAGCAGTGCAGAATCTAAAAACATTCAGTACTTC	CASSAESKNIQYF
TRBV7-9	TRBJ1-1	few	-	TGTGCCAGCAGCCCGAAAGTGCTCAATCTGAACACTGAAGCTTTCTTT	CASSPKVLNLNTEAFF
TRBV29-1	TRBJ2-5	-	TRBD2	TGCGCCTGGGGGGGGGAGACCCAGTACTTC	CAWGGETQYF
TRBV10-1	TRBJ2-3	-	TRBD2	TGCGCCAGCAGTCCTAGCGGCCTCACAGATACGCAGTATTTT	CASSPSGLTDTQYF